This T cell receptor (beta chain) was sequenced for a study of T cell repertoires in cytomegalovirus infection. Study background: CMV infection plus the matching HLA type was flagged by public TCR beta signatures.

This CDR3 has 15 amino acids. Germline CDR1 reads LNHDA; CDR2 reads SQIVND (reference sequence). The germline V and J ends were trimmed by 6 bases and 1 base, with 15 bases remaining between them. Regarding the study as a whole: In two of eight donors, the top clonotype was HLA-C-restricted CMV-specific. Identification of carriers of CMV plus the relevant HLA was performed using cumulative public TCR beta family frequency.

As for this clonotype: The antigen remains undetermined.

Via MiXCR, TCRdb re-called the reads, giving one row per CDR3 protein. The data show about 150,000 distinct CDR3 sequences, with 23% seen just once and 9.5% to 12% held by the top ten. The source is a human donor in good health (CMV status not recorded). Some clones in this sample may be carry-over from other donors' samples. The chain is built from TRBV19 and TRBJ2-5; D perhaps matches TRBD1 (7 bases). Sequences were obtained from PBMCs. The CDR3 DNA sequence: TGTGCCAGTAGCCCAGGGACAGCGGGCCAAGAGACCCAGTACTTC. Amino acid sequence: CASSPGTAGQETQYF.